The clone carrying this TCR beta chain has ten or more counts. The sample comes from a study of T cells in Graves' hyperthyroidism and ophthalmopathy. Amplification yielded TCR beta CDR3 regions, with RNA transcripts as the source. The HTBI primer set drove a first-round RT-PCR of the TCR CDR3. TCRdb ran MiXCR on the multiplex PCR reads and lists one entry per CDR3 protein. The data contain fewer than 750,000 distinct CDR3 sequences, 13% to 15% of them singletons. Germline CDR1 is ENHRY and CDR2 is SYGVKD. The ends lost 0 bases at V and 3 bases at J; junction bases unmatched: 5. CDR3 length equals 16 residues.

This receptor was identified in a woman between 45 and 60 years old with Graves' ophthalmopathy. The chain links TRBV10-3 to TRBJ2-3, with TRBD2 matching 8 bases. The sample comprised blood. CDR3: CAISESPAGVTDTQYF. DNA for the CDR3: TGTGCCATCAGTGAGTCTCCAGCGGGAGTTACAGATACGCAGTATTTT.